The T cell receptor beta chain described here comes from a study of T cell changes during pregnancy in multiple sclerosis. Method: immunoSEQ multiplex PCR; TCRdb's copy keeps in-frame clones and lacks some. The top ten clones hold over 4% of a sample with 60,000 or so clones, 80% to 90% of them seen once. The germline V gene has CDR1 MNHEY and CDR2 SMNVEV (reference sequence). This CDR3 has 15 amino acids. V lost 5 bases and J 1 base, leaving 15 bases between the germline ends. The rearrangement uses TRBV27 and TRBJ2-7, with D maybe TRBD2 (6 bases). This receptor was identified in a human donor whose cells served as feeder cells for cultures in a pregnancy study. Input material: peripheral blood from another person, used as feeder cells. CDR3 sequence: CASSRGRDLSYEQYF. The CDR3 bases are TGTGCCAGCAGTCGGGGTCGGGACTTATCCTACGAGCAGTACTTC.